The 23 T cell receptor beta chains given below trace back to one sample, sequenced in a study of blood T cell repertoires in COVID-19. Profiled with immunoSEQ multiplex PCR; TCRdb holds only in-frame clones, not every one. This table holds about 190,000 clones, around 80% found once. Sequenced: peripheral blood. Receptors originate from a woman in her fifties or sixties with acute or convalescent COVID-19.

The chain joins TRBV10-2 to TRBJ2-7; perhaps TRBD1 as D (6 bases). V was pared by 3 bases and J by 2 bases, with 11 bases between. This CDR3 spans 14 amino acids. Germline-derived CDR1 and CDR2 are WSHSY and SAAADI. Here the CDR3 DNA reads TGCGCCAGCAGTGATATGGGGGCCCCCTACGAGCAGTACTTC. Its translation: CASSDMGAPYEQYF.

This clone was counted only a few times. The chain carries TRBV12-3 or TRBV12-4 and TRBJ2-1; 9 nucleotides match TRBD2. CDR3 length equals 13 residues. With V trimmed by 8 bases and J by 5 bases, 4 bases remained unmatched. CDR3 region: CASGASGDNEQFF. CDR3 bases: TGTGCCAGCGGGGCTAGCGGGGACAATGAGCAGTTCTTC.

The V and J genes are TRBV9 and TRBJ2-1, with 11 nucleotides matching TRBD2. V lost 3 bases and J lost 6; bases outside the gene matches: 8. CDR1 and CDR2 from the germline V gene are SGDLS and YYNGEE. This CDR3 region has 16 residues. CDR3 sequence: CASSGAGTSGFNEQFF. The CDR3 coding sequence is TGTGCCAGCAGCGGAGCCGGGACTAGCGGATTCAATGAGCAGTTCTTC.

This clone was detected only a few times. CDR3 sequence reads: CASSENRHTEAFF. In nucleotides, the CDR3 is TGTGCCAGCAGTGAGAACAGGCACACTGAAGCTTTCTTT. The genes are TRBV2 and TRBJ1-1; possible D gene TRBD1, 5 bases. Trimming pared 3 bases from V and 3 bases from J, leaving 8 bases between. The CDR3 extends over 13 amino acids. Germline V gene sequence: CDR1 SNHLY, CDR2 FYNNEI.

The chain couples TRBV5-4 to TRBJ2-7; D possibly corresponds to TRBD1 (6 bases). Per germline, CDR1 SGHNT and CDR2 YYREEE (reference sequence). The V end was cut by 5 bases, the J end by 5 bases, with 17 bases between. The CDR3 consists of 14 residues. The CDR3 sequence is CASSLIGTRDEQYF. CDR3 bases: TGTGCCAGCAGTCTAATAGGGACAAGGGACGAGCAGTACTTC.

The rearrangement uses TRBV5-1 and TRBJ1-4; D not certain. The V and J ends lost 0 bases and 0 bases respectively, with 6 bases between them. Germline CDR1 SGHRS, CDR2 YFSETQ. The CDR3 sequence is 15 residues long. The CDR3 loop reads CASSLGPPTNEKLFF. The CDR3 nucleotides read TGCGCCAGCAGCTTGGGGCCCCCAACTAATGAAAAACTGTTTTTT.

The CDR3 coding sequence is TGCGCCAGCAGCTCAGGACAGGGAGGAGAGAGGGGCTACACCTTC. It yields the protein CASSSGQGGERGYTF. V gene TRBV5-1 combines with J gene TRBJ1-2; TRBD1 aligns across 8 bases. Germline values: CDR1 SGHRS, CDR2 YFSETQ. V dropped 3 bases and J dropped 8; count of bases not matched to a gene: 12. This CDR3 has 15 residues.

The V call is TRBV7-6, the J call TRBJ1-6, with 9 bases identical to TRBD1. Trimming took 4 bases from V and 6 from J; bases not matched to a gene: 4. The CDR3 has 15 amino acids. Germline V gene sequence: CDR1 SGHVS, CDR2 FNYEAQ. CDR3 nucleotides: TGTGCCAGCAGCTCAGGGACAGGGAGTAATTCACCCCTCCACTTT. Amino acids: CASSSGTGSNSPLHF.

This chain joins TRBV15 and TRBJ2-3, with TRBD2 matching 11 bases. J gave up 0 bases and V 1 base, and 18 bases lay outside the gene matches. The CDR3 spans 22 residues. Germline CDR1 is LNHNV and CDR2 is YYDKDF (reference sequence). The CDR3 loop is CATSRVRGPSGGRRSSTDTQYF. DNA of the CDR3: TGTGCCACCAGCAGAGTAAGGGGCCCTAGCGGGGGGCGTCGATCTAGCACAGATACGCAGTATTTT.

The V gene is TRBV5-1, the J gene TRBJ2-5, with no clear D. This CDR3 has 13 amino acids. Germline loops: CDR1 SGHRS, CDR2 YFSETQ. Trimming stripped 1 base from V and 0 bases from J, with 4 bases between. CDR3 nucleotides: TGCGCCAGCAGCTTGCGGGACCAAGAGACCCAGTACTTC. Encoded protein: CASSLRDQETQYF.

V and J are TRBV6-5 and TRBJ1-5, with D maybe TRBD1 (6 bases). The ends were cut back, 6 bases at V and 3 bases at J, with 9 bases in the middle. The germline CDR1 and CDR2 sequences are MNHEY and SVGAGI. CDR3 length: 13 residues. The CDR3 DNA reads TGTGCCAGCAGGAGGACAGACAATCAGCCCCAGCATTTT. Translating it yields CASRRTDNQPQHF.

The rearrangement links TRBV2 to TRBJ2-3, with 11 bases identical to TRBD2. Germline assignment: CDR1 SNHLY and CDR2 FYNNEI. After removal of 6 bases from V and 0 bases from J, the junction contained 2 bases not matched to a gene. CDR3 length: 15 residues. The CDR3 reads CASRRTSGSTDTQYF. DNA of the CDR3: TGTGCCAGCAGGAGGACTAGCGGGAGCACAGATACGCAGTATTTT.

CDR3 sequence: CASSLRWRARMNTEAFF. The CDR3 bases are TGTGCCAGCAGCTTAAGGTGGCGGGCTAGAATGAACACTGAAGCTTTCTTT. The chain has TRBV11-2 and TRBJ1-1; D is undetermined. The germline V gene encodes CDR1 SGHAT and CDR2 FQNNGV. The V end was cut by 2 bases, the J end by 0 bases, with 16 bases between. The CDR3 loop spans 17 amino acids.

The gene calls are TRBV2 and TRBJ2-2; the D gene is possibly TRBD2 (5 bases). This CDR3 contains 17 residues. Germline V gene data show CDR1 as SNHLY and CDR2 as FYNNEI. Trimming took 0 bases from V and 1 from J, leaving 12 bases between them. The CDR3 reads CASSEARVNVNTGELFF. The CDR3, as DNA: TGTGCCAGCAGTGAAGCGAGGGTTAACGTGAACACCGGGGAGCTGTTTTTT.

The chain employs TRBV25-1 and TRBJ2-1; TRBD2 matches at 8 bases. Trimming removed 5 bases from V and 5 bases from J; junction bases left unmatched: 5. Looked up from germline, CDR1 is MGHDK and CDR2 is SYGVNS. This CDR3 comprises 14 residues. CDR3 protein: CASSIAGSNNEQFF. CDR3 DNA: TGTGCCAGCAGTATAGCGGGAAGTAACAATGAGCAGTTCTTC.

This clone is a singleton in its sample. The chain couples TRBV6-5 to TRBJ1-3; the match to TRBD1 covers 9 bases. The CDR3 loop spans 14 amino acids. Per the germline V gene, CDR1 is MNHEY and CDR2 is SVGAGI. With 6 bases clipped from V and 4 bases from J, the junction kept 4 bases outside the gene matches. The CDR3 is CASSLGTGGNTIYF. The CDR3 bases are TGTGCCAGCAGCCTCGGGACAGGGGGAAACACCATATATTTT.

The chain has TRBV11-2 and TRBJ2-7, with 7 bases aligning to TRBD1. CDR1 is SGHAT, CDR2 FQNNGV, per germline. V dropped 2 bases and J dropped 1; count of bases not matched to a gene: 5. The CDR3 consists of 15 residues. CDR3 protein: CASSLKRTGSYEQYF. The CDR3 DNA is TGTGCCAGCAGCTTAAAAAGGACAGGTTCCTACGAGCAGTACTTC.

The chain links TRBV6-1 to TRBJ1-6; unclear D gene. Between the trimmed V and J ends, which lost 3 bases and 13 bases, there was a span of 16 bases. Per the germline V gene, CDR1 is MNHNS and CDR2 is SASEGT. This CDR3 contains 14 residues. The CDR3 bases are TGTGCCAGCAGTGACAGACCCGGGGAGGGCCCCCTCCACTTT. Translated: CASSDRPGEGPLHF.

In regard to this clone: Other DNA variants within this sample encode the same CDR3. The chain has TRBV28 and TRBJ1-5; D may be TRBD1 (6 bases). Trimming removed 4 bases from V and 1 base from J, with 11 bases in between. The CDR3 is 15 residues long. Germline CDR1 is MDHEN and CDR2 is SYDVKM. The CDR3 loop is CASSSDRISNQPQHF. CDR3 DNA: TGTGCCAGCAGTTCGGACAGAATAAGCAATCAGCCCCAGCATTTT.

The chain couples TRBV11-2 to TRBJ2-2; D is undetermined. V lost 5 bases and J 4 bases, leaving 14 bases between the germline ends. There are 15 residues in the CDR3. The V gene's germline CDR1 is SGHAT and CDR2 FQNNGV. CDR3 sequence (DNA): TGTGCCAGCAGCGGCCCTCTCCCGGGCACCGGGGAGCTGTTTTTT. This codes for CASSGPLPGTGELFF.

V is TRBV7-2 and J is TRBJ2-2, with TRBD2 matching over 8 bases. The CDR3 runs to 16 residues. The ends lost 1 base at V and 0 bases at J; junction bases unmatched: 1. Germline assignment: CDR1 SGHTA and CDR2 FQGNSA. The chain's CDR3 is CASSLGSGTNTGELFF. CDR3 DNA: TGTGCCAGCAGCTTAGGTAGCGGGACGAACACCGGGGAGCTGTTTTTT.

CDR3 sequence (DNA): TGTGCCAGCAGCCAACAGGGGATTGCTTATGGCTACACCTTC. Translating gives CASSQQGIAYGYTF. The gene calls are TRBV11-2 and TRBJ1-2, with TRBD1 matching over 7 bases. The V segment lost 5 bases and the J segment 5 bases; nucleotides outside the gene matches: 8. CDR1 and CDR2 from the germline V gene are SGHAT and FQNNGV. The CDR3 totals 14 residues.

The CDR3 nucleotides read TGTGCCAGCAGCTCCCCTGCGGAGGTCTCCTACGAGCAGTACTTC. Protein: CASSSPAEVSYEQYF. The rearrangement joins TRBV5-8 to TRBJ2-7; TRBD2 is a possible D gene (5 bases). Germline loops: CDR1 SGHTS, CDR2 YDEGEE. The CDR3 consists of 15 residues. Trimming removed 3 bases from V and 0 bases from J, with 13 bases in between. The full variable domain, with the rest looked up from reference TRBV5-8 and TRBJ2-7, is EAGVTQSPTHLIKTRGQQATLRCSPISGHTSVYWYQQALGLGLQFLLWYDEGEERNRGNFPPRFSGRQFPNYSSELNVNALELEDSALYLCASSSPAEVSYEQYFGPGTRLTVT.